This T cell receptor (beta chain) is drawn from a study of OX40 agonist ivuxolimab in advanced cancers. Study-wide findings and caveats: Certain nonresponding patients likewise had low normalized T-cell clonal expansion.

In regard to this clone: The target antigen is unknown.

The protocol was immunoSEQ multiplex PCR, while the TCRdb copy is restricted to in-frame clones and leaves out a portion. The data contain around 80,000 clones, 85% to 90% of them singletons. This clonotype was sampled from an adult with an advanced solid tumor such as melanoma, head and neck, liver or kidney cancer. Sequencing was performed on CD4+ or CD8+ T cells sorted from blood, taken in a trial of the OX40 agonist ivuxolimab.

CDR3 in DNA: TGTGCCAGCAGCTTGGGAAGTAGCTATGGCTACACCTTC. This encodes CASSLGSSYGYTF. V is TRBV7-3 and J is TRBJ1-2; D remains unclear. The CDR3 extends over 13 amino acids. Germline-derived CDR1 and CDR2 are SGHTA and FQGTGA. V was trimmed by 3 bases and J by 4 bases, leaving 9 bases between them.